This T cell receptor beta chain was sequenced in a study of beta chain features in type 1 diabetes. Study observations and caveats: Any PCR bias toward short templates would affect both groups alike. A closer apparent resemblance between naive, central memory and Treg TCRB repertoires was seen in patients than in healthy donors.

The authors reverse transcribed all of the isolated RNA, so sequencing captured expressed TCRB transcripts. Assay: immunoSEQ multiplex PCR; the TCRdb copy retains only in-frame clones and omits some. The sample shows roughly 500,000 clones, 30% of them seen only once. Worth noting for this clone: Its antigen remains unknown.

Material: naive CD4+ T cells from blood. The TCR comes from a man aged 18-30 years in good health.

In DNA form, the CDR3 reads TGTGCCTGGAGTGTAAACATCGTCACTGAAGCTTTCTTT. This sequence encodes CAWSVNIVTEAFF. The J gene is TRBJ1-1, the V gene TRBV30; D not resolved. The germline V gene encodes CDR1 GTSNPN and CDR2 SVGIG (reference sequence). The CDR3 has 13 amino acids. Trimming shortened V by 0 bases and J by 4 bases, and 9 bases separated the two germline ends.